These 8 T cell receptor beta chains share one sample of origin, sequenced in a study of cytomegalovirus exposure and HLA in healthy donors. Vbeta (60) and Jbeta (13) primers were used in the PCR. Using immunoSEQ multiplex PCR, the repertoire was profiled, and TCRdb retains in-frame clones only, with some absent. Among 110,000 or so clones, over 75% were seen once, and the ten largest hold 2% to 3%. The source material was PBMCs. These receptors all stem from a young woman in good health and CMV-seronegative.

CDR3 bases: TGCGCCAGCAGCTTGGCAGGAAACTACGAGCAGTACTTC. It codes for CASSLAGNYEQYF. The rearrangement uses TRBV5-1 and TRBJ2-7; no reliable D call. The CDR3 has 13 residues. Germline values: CDR1 SGHRS, CDR2 YFSETQ. Trimming removed 0 bases at V and 3 bases at J, with 7 bases between.

This clone was observed a single time. The chain couples TRBV19 to TRBJ1-5; D ambiguous. The germline gives CDR1 LNHDA, CDR2 SQIVND (reference sequence). Trimming shortened V by 1 base and J by 6 bases, and 4 bases separated the two germline ends. CDR3 size: 12 residues. CDR3 nucleotides: TGTGCCAGTAGTATAGGGCCTCAGCCCCAGCATTTT. Its translation is CASSIGPQPQHF.

The rearrangement links TRBV28 to TRBJ2-7; no reliable D call. V was cut by 1 base and J by 4 bases, with 11 bases left in between. The CDR3 is 14 amino acids. Per germline, CDR1 MDHEN and CDR2 SYDVKM. CDR3 in DNA: TGTGCCAGCAGTTTATTCGCAGGAACGTACGAGCAGTACTTC. Translated: CASSLFAGTYEQYF.

The chain combines TRBV6-5 with TRBJ2-1, with 7 positions matching TRBD2. Losses at the gene ends were 4 bases for V and 10 bases for J; bases not matched to a gene: 7. The germline CDR1 and CDR2 sequences are MNHEY and SVGAGI. The CDR3 totals 13 residues. DNA of the CDR3: TGTGCCAGCAGTTCCAGCGGGACCAGCGAGCAGTTCTTC. This sequence encodes CASSSSGTSEQFF.

The chain recombines TRBV2 with TRBJ2-3; D possibly corresponds to TRBD1 (5 bases). Germline V lookup: CDR1 SNHLY, CDR2 FYNNEI. The CDR3 spans 14 residues. Trimming shortened V by 6 bases and J by 2 bases, and 12 bases separated the two germline ends. CDR3 protein: CASRALGVTDTQYF. CDR3 coding DNA: TGTGCCAGCAGGGCCTTAGGGGTCACAGATACGCAGTATTTT.

The chain joins TRBV27 to TRBJ1-2; perhaps TRBD1 as D (6 bases). CDR3 length: 11 residues. The germline V and J ends were trimmed by 5 bases and 5 bases, with 6 bases remaining between them. Germline assignment: CDR1 MNHEY and CDR2 SMNVEV (reference sequence). The CDR3 is CASSQGYGYTF. The CDR3 nucleotides are TGTGCCAGCAGTCAGGGGTATGGCTACACCTTC.

This clone came up once. The rearrangement links TRBV5-1 to TRBJ2-5, with 8 bases matching TRBD2. The V gene end was trimmed by 6 bases and the J gene end by 1 base; junction bases not matched to a gene: 5. The CDR3 runs to 14 residues. Germline V gene sequence: CDR1 SGHRS, CDR2 YFSETQ. CDR3 sequence (DNA): TGCGCCAGCACCGAAGCGGGGGCCCAAGAGACCCAGTACTTC. Protein product: CASTEAGAQETQYF.

This clone has more than one count but fewer than ten. This CDR3 is CASSPAWGGQETQYF. Written as DNA, the CDR3 is TGCGCCAGCAGCCCGGCTTGGGGGGGACAAGAGACCCAGTACTTC. The V call is TRBV5-1, the J call TRBJ2-5; 7 nucleotides align to TRBD2. The CDR3 is 15 residues long. Germline V gene sequence: CDR1 SGHRS, CDR2 YFSETQ. The V and J ends lost 4 bases and 2 bases, in that order; junction bases with no gene match: 8.